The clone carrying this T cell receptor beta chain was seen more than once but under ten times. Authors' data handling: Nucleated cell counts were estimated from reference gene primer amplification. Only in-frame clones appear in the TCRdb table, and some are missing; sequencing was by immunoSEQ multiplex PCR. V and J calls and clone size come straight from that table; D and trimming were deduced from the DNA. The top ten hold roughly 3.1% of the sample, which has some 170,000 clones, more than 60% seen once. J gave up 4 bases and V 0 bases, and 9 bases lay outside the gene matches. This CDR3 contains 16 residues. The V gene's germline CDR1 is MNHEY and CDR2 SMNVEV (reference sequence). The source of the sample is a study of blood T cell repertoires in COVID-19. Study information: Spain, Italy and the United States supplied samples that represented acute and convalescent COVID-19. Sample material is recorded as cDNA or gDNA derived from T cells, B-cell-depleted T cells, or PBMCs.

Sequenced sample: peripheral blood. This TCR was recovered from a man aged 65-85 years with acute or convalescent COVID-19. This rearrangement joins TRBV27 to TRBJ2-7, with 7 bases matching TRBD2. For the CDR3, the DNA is TGTGCCAGCAGTTTATCGTATGGGACTAAAAAATACGAGCAGTACTTC. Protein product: CASSLSYGTKKYEQYF.